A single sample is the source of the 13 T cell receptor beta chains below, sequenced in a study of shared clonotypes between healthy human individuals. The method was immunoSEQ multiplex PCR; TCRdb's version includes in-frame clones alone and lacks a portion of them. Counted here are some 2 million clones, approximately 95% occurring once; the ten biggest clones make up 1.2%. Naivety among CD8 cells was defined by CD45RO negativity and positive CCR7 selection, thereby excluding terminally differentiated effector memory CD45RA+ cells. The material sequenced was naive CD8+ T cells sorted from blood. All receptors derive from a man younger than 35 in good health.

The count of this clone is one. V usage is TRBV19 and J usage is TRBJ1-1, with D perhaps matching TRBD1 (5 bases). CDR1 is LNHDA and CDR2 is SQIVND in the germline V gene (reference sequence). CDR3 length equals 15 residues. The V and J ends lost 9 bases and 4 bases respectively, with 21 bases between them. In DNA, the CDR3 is TGTGCCAGCCAGAGCCCGGGACCGAGGGCCACTGAAGCTTTCTTT. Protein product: CASQSPGPRATEAFF.

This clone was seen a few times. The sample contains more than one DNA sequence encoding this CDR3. CDR3 DNA sequence: TGTGCCAGCAGTTTGGGGGGCACAGATACGCAGTATTTT. This translates into CASSLGGTDTQYF. V usage is TRBV28 and J usage is TRBJ2-3; D tentatively reads TRBD1 or TRBD2 (5 bases each). CDR1 is MDHEN and CDR2 is SYDVKM in the germline V gene. Trimming took 3 bases from V and 1 from J, leaving 5 bases between them. The CDR3 is 13 residues long. The whole variable domain, filled in from reference TRBV28 and TRBJ2-3, reads DVKVTQSSRYLVKRTGEKVFLECVQDMDHENMFWYRQDPGLGLRLIYFSYDVKMKEKGDIPEGYSVSREKKERFSLILESASTNQTSMYLCASSLGGTDTQYFGPGTRLTVL.

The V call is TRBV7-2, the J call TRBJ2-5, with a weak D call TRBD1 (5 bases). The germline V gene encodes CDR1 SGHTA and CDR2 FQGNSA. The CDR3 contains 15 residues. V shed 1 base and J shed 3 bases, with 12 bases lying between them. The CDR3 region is CASSLVGPGKETQYF. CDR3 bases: TGTGCCAGCAGCTTAGTAGGCCCAGGGAAAGAGACCCAGTACTTC. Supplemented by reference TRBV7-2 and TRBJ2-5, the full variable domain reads GAGVSQSPSNKVTEKGKDVELRCDPISGHTALYWYRQSLGQGLEFLIYFQGNSAPDKSGLPSDRFSAERTGGSVSTLTIQRTQQEDSAVYLCASSLVGPGKETQYFGPGTRLLVL.

Written as DNA, the CDR3 is TGTGCCAGCAGTGAGACTAGCGGGGGGATCACAGATACGCAGTATTTT. It specifies CASSETSGGITDTQYF. V and J are TRBV2 and TRBJ2-3; 13 nucleotides agree with TRBD2. Per the germline V gene, CDR1 is SNHLY and CDR2 is FYNNEI. This CDR3 has 16 amino acids. V was pared by 3 bases and J by 2 bases, with 2 bases of the junction left unmatched.

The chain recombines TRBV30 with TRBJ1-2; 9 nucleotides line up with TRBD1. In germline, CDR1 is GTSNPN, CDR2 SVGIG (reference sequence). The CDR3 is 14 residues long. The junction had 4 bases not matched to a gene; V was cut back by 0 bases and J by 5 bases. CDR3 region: CAWSVTQGAYGYTF. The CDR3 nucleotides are TGTGCCTGGAGTGTGACACAGGGGGCGTATGGCTACACCTTC.

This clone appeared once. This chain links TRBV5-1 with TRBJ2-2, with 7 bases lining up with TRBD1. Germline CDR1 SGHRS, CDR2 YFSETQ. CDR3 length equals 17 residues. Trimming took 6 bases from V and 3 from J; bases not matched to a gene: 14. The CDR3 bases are TGCGCCAGCACCTTCCAGGACACCACAGGGGACACCGGGGAGCTGTTTTTT. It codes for CASTFQDTTGDTGELFF.

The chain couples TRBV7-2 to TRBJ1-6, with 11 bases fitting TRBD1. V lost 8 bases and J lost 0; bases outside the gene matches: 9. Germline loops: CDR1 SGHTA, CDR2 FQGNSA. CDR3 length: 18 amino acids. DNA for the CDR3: TGTGCCAGCCGCGGGGACAGGGGGTCCGGCTCCTATAATTCACCCCTCCACTTT. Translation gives CASRGDRGSGSYNSPLHF.

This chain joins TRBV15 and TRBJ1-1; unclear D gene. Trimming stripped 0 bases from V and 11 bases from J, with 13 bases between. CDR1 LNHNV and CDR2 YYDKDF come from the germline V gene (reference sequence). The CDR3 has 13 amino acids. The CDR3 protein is CATSRDLGDRAFF. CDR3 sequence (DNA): TGTGCCACCAGCAGAGATCTCGGGGATAGGGCTTTCTTT.

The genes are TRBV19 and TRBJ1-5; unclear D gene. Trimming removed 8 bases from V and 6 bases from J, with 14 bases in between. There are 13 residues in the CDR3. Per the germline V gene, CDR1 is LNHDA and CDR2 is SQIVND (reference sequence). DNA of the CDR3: TGTGCCAGTTCGGCCATGCCCATTCAGCCCCAGCATTTT. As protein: CASSAMPIQPQHF. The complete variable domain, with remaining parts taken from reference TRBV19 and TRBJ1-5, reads DGGITQSPKYLFRKEGQNVTLSCEQNLNHDAMYWYRQDPGQGLRLIYYSQIVNDFQKGDIAEGYSVSREKKESFPLTVTSAQKNPTAFYLCASSAMPIQPQHFGDGTRLSIL.

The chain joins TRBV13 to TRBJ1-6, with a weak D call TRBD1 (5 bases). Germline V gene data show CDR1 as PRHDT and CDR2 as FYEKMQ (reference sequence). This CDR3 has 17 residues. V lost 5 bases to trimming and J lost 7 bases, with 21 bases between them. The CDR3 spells CASSLSLTGAGNSPLHF. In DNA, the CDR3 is TGTGCCAGCAGCCTGTCATTGACCGGGGCTGGGAATTCACCCCTCCACTTT.

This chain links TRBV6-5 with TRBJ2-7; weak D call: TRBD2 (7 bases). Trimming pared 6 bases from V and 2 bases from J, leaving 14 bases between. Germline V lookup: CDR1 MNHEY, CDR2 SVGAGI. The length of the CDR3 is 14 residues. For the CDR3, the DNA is TGTGCCAGCAGCCCGATAGGGGGGGCCTACGAGCAGTACTTC. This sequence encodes CASSPIGGAYEQYF.

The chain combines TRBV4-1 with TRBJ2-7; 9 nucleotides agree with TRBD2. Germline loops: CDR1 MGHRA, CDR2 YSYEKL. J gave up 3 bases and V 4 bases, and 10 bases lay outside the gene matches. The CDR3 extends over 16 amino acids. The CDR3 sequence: CASSRELAGEDYEQYF. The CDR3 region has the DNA TGCGCCAGCAGCCGCGAACTAGCGGGTGAAGACTACGAGCAGTACTTC.

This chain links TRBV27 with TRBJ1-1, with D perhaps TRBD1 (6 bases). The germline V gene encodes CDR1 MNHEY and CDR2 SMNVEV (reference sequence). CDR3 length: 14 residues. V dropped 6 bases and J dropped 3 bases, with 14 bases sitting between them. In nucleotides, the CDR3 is TGTGCCAGCAGCATTCAAACAGGGTACACTGAAGCTTTCTTT. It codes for CASSIQTGYTEAFF.